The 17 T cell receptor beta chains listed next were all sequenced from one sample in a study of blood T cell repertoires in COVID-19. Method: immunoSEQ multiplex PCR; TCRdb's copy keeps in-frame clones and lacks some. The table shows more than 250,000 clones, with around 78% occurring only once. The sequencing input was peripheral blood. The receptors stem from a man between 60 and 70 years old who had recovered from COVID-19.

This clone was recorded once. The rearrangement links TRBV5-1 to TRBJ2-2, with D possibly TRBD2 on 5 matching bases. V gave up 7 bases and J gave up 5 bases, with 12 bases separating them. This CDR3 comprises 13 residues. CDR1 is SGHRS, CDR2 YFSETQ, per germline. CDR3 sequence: CASWARDTGELFF. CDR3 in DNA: TGCGCCAGCTGGGCCCGGGATACCGGGGAGCTGTTTTTT. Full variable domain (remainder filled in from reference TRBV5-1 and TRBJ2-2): KAGVTQTPRYLIKTRGQQVTLSCSPISGHRSVSWYQQTPGQGLQFLFEYFSETQRNKGNFPGRFSGRQFSNSRSEMNVSTLELGDSALYLCASWARDTGELFFGEGSRLTVL.

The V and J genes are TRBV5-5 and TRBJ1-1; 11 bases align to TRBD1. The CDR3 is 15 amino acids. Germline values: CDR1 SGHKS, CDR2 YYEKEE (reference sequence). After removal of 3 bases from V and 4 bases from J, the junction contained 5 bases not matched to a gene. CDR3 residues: CASSSGQGVLTEAFF. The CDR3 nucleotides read TGTGCCAGCAGCTCGGGACAGGGGGTCCTCACTGAAGCTTTCTTT.

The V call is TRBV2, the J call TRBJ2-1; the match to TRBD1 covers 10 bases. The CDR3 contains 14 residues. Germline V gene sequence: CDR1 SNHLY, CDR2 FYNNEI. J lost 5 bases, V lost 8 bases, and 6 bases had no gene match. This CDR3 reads CASGPTGGNNEQFF. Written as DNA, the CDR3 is TGTGCCAGCGGGCCGACAGGGGGCAACAATGAGCAGTTCTTC.

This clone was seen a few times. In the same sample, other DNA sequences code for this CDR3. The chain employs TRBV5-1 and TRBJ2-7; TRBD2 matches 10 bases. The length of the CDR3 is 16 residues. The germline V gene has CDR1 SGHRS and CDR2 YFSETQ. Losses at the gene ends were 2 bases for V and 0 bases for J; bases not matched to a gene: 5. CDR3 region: CASSFSSGGFSYEQYF. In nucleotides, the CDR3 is TGCGCCAGCAGCTTCTCTAGCGGGGGCTTCTCCTACGAGCAGTACTTC.

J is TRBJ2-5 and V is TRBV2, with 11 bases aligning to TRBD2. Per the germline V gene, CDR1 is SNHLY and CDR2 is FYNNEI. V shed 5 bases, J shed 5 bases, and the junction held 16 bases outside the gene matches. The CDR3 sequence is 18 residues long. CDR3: CASSQGGSSGRSGETQYF. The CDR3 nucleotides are TGTGCCAGCAGTCAGGGTGGATCTAGCGGGAGGTCTGGGGAGACCCAGTACTTC.

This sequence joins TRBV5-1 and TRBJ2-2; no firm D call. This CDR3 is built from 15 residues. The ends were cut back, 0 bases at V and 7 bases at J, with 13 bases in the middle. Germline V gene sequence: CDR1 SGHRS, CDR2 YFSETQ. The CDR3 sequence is CASSLAGVEVGELFF. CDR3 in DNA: TGCGCCAGCAGCTTGGCCGGTGTAGAGGTCGGGGAGCTGTTTTTT.

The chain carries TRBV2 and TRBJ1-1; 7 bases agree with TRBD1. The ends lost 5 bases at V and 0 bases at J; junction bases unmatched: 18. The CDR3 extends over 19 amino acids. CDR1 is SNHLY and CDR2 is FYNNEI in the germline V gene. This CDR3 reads CASSPRGPHRLRVNTEAFF. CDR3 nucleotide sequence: TGTGCCAGCAGTCCTAGGGGGCCCCACAGGTTGCGGGTGAACACTGAAGCTTTCTTT.

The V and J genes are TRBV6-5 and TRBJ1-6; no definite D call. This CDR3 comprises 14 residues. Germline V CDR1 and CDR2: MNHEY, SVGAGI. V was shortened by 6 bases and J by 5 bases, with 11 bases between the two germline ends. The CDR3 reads CASRRRRNNSPLHF. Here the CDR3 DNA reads TGTGCCAGCAGGCGTAGGAGGAATAATTCACCCCTCCACTTT.

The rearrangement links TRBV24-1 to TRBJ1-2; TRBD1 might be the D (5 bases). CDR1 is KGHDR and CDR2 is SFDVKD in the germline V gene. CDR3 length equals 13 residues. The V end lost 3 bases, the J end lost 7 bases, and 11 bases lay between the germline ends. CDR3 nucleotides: TGTGCCACCAGTGATAGGGGTCCCGGTGGCTACACCTTC. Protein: CATSDRGPGGYTF.

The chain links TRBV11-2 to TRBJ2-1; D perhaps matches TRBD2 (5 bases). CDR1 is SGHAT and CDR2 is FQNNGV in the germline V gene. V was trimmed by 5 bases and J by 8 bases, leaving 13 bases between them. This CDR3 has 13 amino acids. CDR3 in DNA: TGTGCCAGCAGCAACGCGGGCCCCGATGAGCAGTTCTTC. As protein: CASSNAGPDEQFF. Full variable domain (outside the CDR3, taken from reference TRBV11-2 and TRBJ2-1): EAGVAQSPRYKIIEKRQSVAFWCNPISGHATLYWYQQILGQGPKLLIQFQNNGVVDDSQLPKDRFSAERLKGVDSTLKIQPAKLEDSAVYLCASSNAGPDEQFFGPGTRLTVL.

The CDR3, as DNA: TGTGCCAGTAGTAGGCACACAGGGGCGAGCTCCTACGAGCAGTACTTC. Protein: CASSRHTGASSYEQYF. The chain is built from TRBV19 and TRBJ2-7; TRBD1 aligns across 7 bases. The V segment lost 4 bases and the J segment 0 bases; nucleotides outside the gene matches: 9. From germline, CDR1 is LNHDA and CDR2 SQIVND (reference sequence). CDR3 size: 16 residues. Filled out from reference TRBV19 and TRBJ2-7, the complete variable domain reads DGGITQSPKYLFRKEGQNVTLSCEQNLNHDAMYWYRQDPGQGLRLIYYSQIVNDFQKGDIAEGYSVSREKKESFPLTVTSAQKNPTAFYLCASSRHTGASSYEQYFGPGTRLTVT.

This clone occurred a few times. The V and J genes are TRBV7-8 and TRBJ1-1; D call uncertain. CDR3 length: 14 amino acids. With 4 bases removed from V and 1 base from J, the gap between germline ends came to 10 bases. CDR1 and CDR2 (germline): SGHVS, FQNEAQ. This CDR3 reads CASSSPTGNTEAFF. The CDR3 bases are TGTGCCAGCAGCTCCCCGACGGGGAACACTGAAGCTTTCTTT.

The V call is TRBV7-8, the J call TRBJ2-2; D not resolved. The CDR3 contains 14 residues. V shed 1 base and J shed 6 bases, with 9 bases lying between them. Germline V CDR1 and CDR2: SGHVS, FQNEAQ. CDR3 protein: CASSLVISAGELFF. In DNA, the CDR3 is TGTGCCAGCAGCTTAGTAATATCGGCCGGGGAGCTGTTTTTT.

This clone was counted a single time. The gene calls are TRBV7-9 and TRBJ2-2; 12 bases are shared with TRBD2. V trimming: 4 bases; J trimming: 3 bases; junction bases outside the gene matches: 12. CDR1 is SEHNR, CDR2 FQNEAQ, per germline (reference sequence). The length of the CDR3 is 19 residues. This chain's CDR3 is CASSSRLAGVQNYTGELFF. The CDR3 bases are TGTGCCAGCAGCTCAAGACTAGCGGGGGTCCAGAATTACACCGGGGAGCTGTTTTTT. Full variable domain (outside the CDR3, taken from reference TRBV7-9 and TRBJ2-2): DTGVSQNPRHKITKRGQNVTFRCDPISEHNRLYWYRQTLGQGPEFLTYFQNEAQLEKSRLLSDRFSAERPKGSFSTLEIQRTEQGDSAMYLCASSSRLAGVQNYTGELFFGEGSRLTVL.

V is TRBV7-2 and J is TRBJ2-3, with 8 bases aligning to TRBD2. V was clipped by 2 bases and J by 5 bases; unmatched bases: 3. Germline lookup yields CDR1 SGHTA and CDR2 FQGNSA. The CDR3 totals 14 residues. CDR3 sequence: CASSLTGGLDTQYF. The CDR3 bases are TGTGCCAGCAGCTTAACGGGGGGGTTAGATACGCAGTATTTT.

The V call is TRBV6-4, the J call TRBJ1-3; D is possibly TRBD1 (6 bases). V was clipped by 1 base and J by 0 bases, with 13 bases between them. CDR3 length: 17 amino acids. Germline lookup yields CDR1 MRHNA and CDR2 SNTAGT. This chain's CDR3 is CASSDWGRARSGNTIYF. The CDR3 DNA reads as TGTGCCAGCAGTGACTGGGGGCGGGCCCGCTCTGGAAACACCATATATTTT.

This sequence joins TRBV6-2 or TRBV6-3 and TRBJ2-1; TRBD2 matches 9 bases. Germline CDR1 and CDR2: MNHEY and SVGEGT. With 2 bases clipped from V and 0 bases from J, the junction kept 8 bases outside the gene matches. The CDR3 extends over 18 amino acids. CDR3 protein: CASSYEAGGPGSYNEQFF. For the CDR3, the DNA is TGTGCCAGCAGTTACGAGGCGGGAGGGCCGGGCTCCTACAATGAGCAGTTCTTC.